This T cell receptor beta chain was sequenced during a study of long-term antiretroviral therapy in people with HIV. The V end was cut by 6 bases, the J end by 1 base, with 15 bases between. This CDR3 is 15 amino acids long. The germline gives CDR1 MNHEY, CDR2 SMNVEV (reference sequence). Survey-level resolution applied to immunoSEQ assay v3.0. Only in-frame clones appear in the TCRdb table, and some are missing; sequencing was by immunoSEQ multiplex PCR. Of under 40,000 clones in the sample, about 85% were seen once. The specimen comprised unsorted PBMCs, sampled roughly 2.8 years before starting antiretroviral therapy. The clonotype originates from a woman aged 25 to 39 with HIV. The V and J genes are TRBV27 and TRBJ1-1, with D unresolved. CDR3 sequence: CASRALSGKNTEAFF. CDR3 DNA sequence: TGTGCCAGCAGAGCCTTATCGGGAAAGAACACTGAAGCTTTCTTT.